This section outlines one TCR beta chain sequence together with its context. The data belong to a study of blood T cell repertoires in COVID-19. Whole-study context: The United States, Italy and Spain provided the acute and convalescent COVID-19 samples. T cells, B-cell-depleted T cells, or PBMCs provided the cDNA or gDNA that served as material.

Trimming removed 4 bases from V and 5 bases from J; junction bases left unmatched: 6. CDR1 and CDR2 from the germline V gene are KGHSH and LQKENI. The CDR3 is made up of 14 amino acids. Per the original data handling: Cell counts per sample came from amplifying reference gene primers. Produced via immunoSEQ multiplex PCR; TCRdb's table is partial and in-frame only. The V and J calls and clone size were taken over from that table, and D and trimming were inferred from the DNA. The table shows 250,000 to 300,000 clones, with 75% to 90% occurring only once. The receptor comes from a man aged 55 to 70 who had recovered from COVID-19. The chain links TRBV18 to TRBJ2-3; 7 bases map to TRBD1. Sequencing was carried out using peripheral blood. CDR3 nucleotide sequence: TGTGCCAGCTCACTAAACAGACAGGGAGATACGCAGTATTTT. Protein sequence: CASSLNRQGDTQYF. Using reference TRBV18 and TRBJ2-3 for the parts outside the CDR3, the full variable domain is NAGVMQNPRHLVRRRGQEARLRCSPMKGHSHVYWYRQLPEEGLKFMVYLQKENIIDESGMPKERFSAEFPKEGPSILRIQQVVRGDSAAYFCASSLNRQGDTQYFGPGTRLTVL.